This TCR beta chain was captured in a study of shared T cell receptors in the human thymus. Per the germline V gene, CDR1 is MNHEY and CDR2 is SVGAGI. This CDR3 is built from 14 residues. Deletions cut 9 bases from V and 2 bases from J, with 14 bases between. The table came from immunoSEQ multiplex PCR; TCRdb's copy has only in-frame clones and leaves some out. The table records under 700,000 clones, approximately 80% of them present only once. These sequences were also reported in another study, on human thymus T cells. That study reports: Infants served as donors; they were healthy and Finnish and were having corrective surgery for congenital heart defects. During corrective heart surgery, resections were taken, and the thymus tissue came from them. The authors found apparently biased V and J gene usage in thymic and blood repertoires.

The rearrangement joins TRBV6-5 to TRBJ2-1; possible D gene TRBD1, 5 bases. This receptor was obtained from a boy in the first two years of life with a congenital heart defect. The sequenced material came from thymocytes. The CDR3 spells CASSKPGTYNEQFF. In DNA form, the CDR3 reads TGTGCCAGTTCGAAACCAGGGACCTACAATGAGCAGTTCTTC.